This T cell receptor (beta chain) was sequenced for a study of blood T cell repertoires in COVID-19 (dated by TCRdb to about 2020). The study in broad terms: Samples covering the acute and convalescent phases of COVID-19 were provided by collaborators in the United States, Italy and Spain. The prospective study material was composed of cDNA or gDNA derived from T cells, B-cell-depleted T cells, or PBMCs. The dataset comprised deeply sampled blood TCRbeta repertoires from subjects exposed to, actively infected with, or recovered from COVID-19. The repertoires were made available in a free public database intended to serve as a resource for research on the immune response to SARS-CoV-2. Samples were obtained from the ongoing ImmuneRACE study (first 160 participants) and from some 1,300 subjects provided by 6 global collaborators. The sample metadata nearly always contained a de-identified subject ID, COVID-19 status, age in years and sex. Where available, HLA class I and class II types were taken from metadata supplied by the sample provider and were not determined by assay-based typing.

About this clone itself: Its antigen specificity is not known. No much larger clone is present one base from it, and per-base qualities are unavailable.

Whole blood was collected in K2EDTA tubes by collaborating institutions according to the institutions' own protocols. For TCRbeta analysis, collaborator samples were shipped as frozen whole blood, as isolated PBMCs, or as DNA extracted from either sample type. TCRbeta CDR3 regions were amplified from genomic DNA using the immunoSEQ Assay, a bias-controlled multiplex PCR. Turning to the authors' computational methods: The number of nucleated cells in each sample was estimated by amplification of reference gene primers within the assay. Sequence reads were collapsed and filtered to measure the absolute abundance of every unique TCRbeta CDR3 rearrangement. For each sample, productive Simpson clonality was calculated by taking the square root of Simpson's diversity index across productive rearrangements. The source is immuneACCESS, and TCRdb retained only in-frame sequences with V and J called. Part of the clones is not carried over; for the studies checked, unresolved V genes explain less than half of this, and the remainder is unexplained. The V and J calls and the clone size are those of that table, but D and trimming were determined from the DNA. Recorded for this sample are about 360,000 clones; approximately 77% of them occurred a single time. The ten largest clones represent roughly 1.1% of the sample.

The paper's findings and limits, for the study overall: The quantity of clinical and demographic metadata differed by source and by participant and was supplied without curation.

Sequences SGHTA (CDR1) and FQGNSA (CDR2) are obtained from the germline V gene. The cysteine opens and the phenylalanine closes a CDR3 of 15 amino acids. Of the read, only the CDR3 DNA is kept; its 45 bases are in frame from base 1. V gives up 2 bases and J gives up 6 bases, and the segment between their germline ends measures 11 bases. The source material was peripheral blood. This TCR was sampled from a human donor with acute or convalescent COVID-19. The donor label of this sample is uncertain. The V and J genes are TRBV7-2 and TRBJ1-6, with the D gene not clear enough to name. This receptor carries the CDR3 CASSLIFVRNSPLHF. The DNA sequence follows: TGTGCCAGCAGCTTAATCTTCGTGCGTAATTCACCCCTCCACTTT.